This T cell receptor beta chain is from a study of CD8 T cells in ankylosing spondylitis. The study, taken as a whole, reports: What seemed typical of ankylosing spondylitis blood was a TCR beta motif built from eight highly homologous variants.

The CDR3 runs to 12 residues. V lost 2 bases and J lost 2, with 3 bases in between. The germline gives CDR1 LGHDT, CDR2 YNNKEL (reference sequence). Points on this clonotype: What it binds is not known.

Library preparation for TCR beta used quantitative 5'-RACE with molecular barcodes. TCRdb analysed the 5' RACE reads with MiXCR anew, one entry per CDR3 protein. This sample has over 25,000 distinct CDR3 sequences; approximately 15% occur once, and the top ten carry 36%. This rearrangement joins TRBV3-1 to TRBJ2-5, with D unresolved. Material: blood. This sequence originates from a male donor with ankylosing spondylitis or in good health (not recorded which). The CDR3 coding sequence is TGTGCCAGCAGCCAAACGCAAGAGACCCAGTACTTC. It codes for CASSQTQETQYF.